This TCR beta chain was found in a study of blood T cell repertoires in COVID-19. The wider study: In each case, the material was cDNA or gDNA derived from T cells, B-cell-depleted T cells, or PBMCs.

The CDR3 runs 16 residues. Germline CDR1 and CDR2: SGHRS and YFSETQ. J was trimmed by 4 bases and V by 0 bases; bases with no gene match: 8. The data were produced by immunoSEQ multiplex PCR, yet TCRdb's version contains in-frame clones alone and is incomplete. The repertoire holds a few hundred thousand clones, about 80% seen once, with 3.4% in the top ten. Individuals drawn from about two dozen US areas were about 18 to 95 years old. Sequencing used PBMCs or T cells enriched from blood (not recorded which). The chain carries TRBV5-1 and TRBJ2-5; TRBD2 matches 8 bases. The clonotype originates from a man aged 45-65 years who had recovered from COVID-19. Here the CDR3 DNA reads TGCGCCAGCAGCTTGGATGGTAGCGGGGTGGGAGAGACCCAGTACTTC. This translates into CASSLDGSGVGETQYF.